This T cell receptor beta chain was found in a study of T-cell reconstitution after alpha-beta-depleted transplantation in children. The library targeted TCRbeta and was prepared with unique molecular identifiers. TCRdb redid the calling of the PCR reads with MiXCR, one entry per CDR3 protein. The sample yields 250,000 to 300,000 distinct CDR3 sequences, about 10% seen once. Germline assignment: CDR1 SGDLS and CDR2 YYNGEE. This CDR3 region has 15 residues. Trimming cost V 4 bases and J 2 bases; bases outside gene matches: 5. This rearrangement joins TRBV9 to TRBJ2-3; 9 nucleotides align to TRBD1. Here the sequenced sample was PBMCs from the stem cell graft donor, taken from the stem cell graft. This receptor was obtained from a human donor who donated a stem cell graft to a child with SCID. The CDR3 DNA sequence: TGTGCCAGCAGCCCCTGGGACAGGGACACAGATACGCAGTATTTT. It yields the protein CASSPWDRDTDTQYF.